One T cell receptor beta chain is described in this entry. This entry comes from a study of blood T cell repertoires in COVID-19. Trimming pared 3 bases from V and 3 bases from J, leaving 3 bases between. In germline, CDR1 is SGHVS, CDR2 FNYEAQ. This CDR3 spans 12 amino acids. The assay was immunoSEQ multiplex PCR, and TCRdb's table has in-frame clones only and misses some. This table has 300,000 to 400,000 clones, more than 70% appearing once. The J gene is TRBJ1-5, the V gene TRBV7-6; D uncertain. The sequenced material came from peripheral blood. The receptor was derived from a woman in her thirties with COVID-19, enrolled during active disease. The CDR3 region has the DNA TGTGCCAGCAGCTTCCTCAATCAGCCCCAGCATTTT. This codes for CASSFLNQPQHF.